These 30 T cell receptor beta chains were sequenced from one sample in a study of blood T cell repertoires in COVID-19. Generated by immunoSEQ multiplex PCR, the TCRdb table keeps only in-frame clones and is missing some. The repertoire holds approximately 200,000 clones, with approximately 90% as singletons. The sequencing sample was made of peripheral blood. The receptors were sampled from a man aged 50 to 59 with acute or convalescent COVID-19.

The chain recombines TRBV6-5 with TRBJ1-2; D is possibly TRBD1 (6 bases). CDR3 size: 16 residues. Germline CDR1 is MNHEY and CDR2 is SVGAGI. Trimming left V 2 bases short and J 4 bases short, with 17 bases between. This CDR3 reads CASSYPLGTGFYGYTF. Written as DNA, the CDR3 is TGTGCCAGCAGTTACCCCTTGGGTACAGGGTTCTATGGCTACACCTTC.

This clone was observed at least ten times. The chain couples TRBV2 to TRBJ2-7, with D maybe TRBD2 (5 bases). V was cut by 1 base and J by 5 bases, with 15 bases left in between. Germline CDR1 is SNHLY and CDR2 is FYNNEI. CDR3 length: 15 amino acids. The chain's CDR3 is CASSEGTPRVHEQYF. The CDR3 DNA reads TGTGCCAGCAGTGAAGGGACGCCGCGGGTCCACGAGCAGTACTTC.

The rearrangement links TRBV2 to TRBJ2-6, with TRBD2 as a possible D gene (6 bases). Trimming removed 6 bases from V and 0 bases from J, with 12 bases in between. The CDR3 totals 16 residues. Germline V gene data show CDR1 as SNHLY and CDR2 as FYNNEI. CDR3 loop: CASRGLEFSGANVLTF. DNA for the CDR3: TGTGCCAGCAGGGGACTGGAGTTCTCTGGGGCCAACGTCCTGACTTTC.

This clone appeared once. The V call is TRBV6-5, the J call TRBJ1-2, with D possibly being TRBD1 (6 bases). V was clipped by 0 bases and J by 2 bases, with 10 bases between them. The CDR3 has 15 residues. Germline lookup yields CDR1 MNHEY and CDR2 SVGAGI. The CDR3 region is CASSYSSGQNYGYTF. In DNA form, the CDR3 reads TGTGCCAGCAGTTACTCCTCCGGACAGAACTATGGCTACACCTTC.

V is TRBV5-1 and J is TRBJ2-3, with 10 bases that match TRBD2. Trimming cost V 0 bases and J 2 bases; bases outside gene matches: 12. This CDR3 has 19 amino acids. Germline V gene lookup returns CDR1 SGHRS and CDR2 YFSETQ. CDR3 DNA: TGCGCCAGCAGCTTGGGGTACACTAGCGGGGCCTACGCCACAGATACGCAGTATTTT. Encoded protein: CASSLGYTSGAYATDTQYF.

This clone was seen only a few times. This chain joins TRBV18 and TRBJ1-2, with D unclear. Germline lookup yields CDR1 KGHSH and CDR2 LQKENI. The V gene lost 3 bases and the J gene lost 9 bases, with 14 bases spanning the gap. The CDR3 is made up of 13 amino acids. This chain's CDR3 is CASSPLSRERYTF. The CDR3 DNA sequence: TGTGCCAGCTCACCGCTATCTAGGGAGCGCTACACCTTC.

The chain recombines TRBV7-2 with TRBJ2-5; no clear D gene. Trimming took 5 bases from V and 2 from J, leaving 6 bases between them. Germline CDR1 and CDR2: SGHTA and FQGNSA. The CDR3 covers 12 residues. The CDR3 reads CASSVPQETQYF. As DNA, the CDR3 is TGTGCCAGCAGCGTTCCGCAAGAGACCCAGTACTTC.

The gene calls are TRBV5-8 and TRBJ1-6, with D unresolved. The CDR3 runs 15 residues. The V gene lost 6 bases and the J gene lost 7 bases, with 17 bases spanning the gap. Germline lookup yields CDR1 SGHTS and CDR2 YDEGEE. This CDR3 reads CASIIDPIANSPLHF. CDR3 DNA sequence: TGTGCCAGCATCATTGACCCGATAGCAAATTCACCCCTCCACTTT.

The genes are TRBV10-3 and TRBJ1-1; 9 bases align to TRBD1. The CDR3 length is 13 residues. The ends lost 3 bases at V and 10 bases at J; junction bases unmatched: 6. The germline gives CDR1 ENHRY, CDR2 SYGVKD. CDR3 sequence: CAISEQGAMGAFF. Written as DNA, the CDR3 is TGTGCCATCAGTGAACAGGGGGCTATGGGAGCTTTCTTT.

V usage is TRBV9 and J usage is TRBJ2-1; perhaps TRBD2 as D (6 bases). CDR1 SGDLS and CDR2 YYNGEE come from the germline V gene. Trimming took 4 bases from V and 0 from J, leaving 23 bases between them. The CDR3 is made up of 19 amino acids. CDR3 sequence (DNA): TGTGCCAGCAGCCCCAGAGCCGCTAGCGCCCAGCCCTCCTACAATGAGCAGTTCTTC. Translated, it gives CASSPRAASAQPSYNEQFF. Full variable domain (missing parts from reference TRBV9 and TRBJ2-1): DSGVTQTPKHLITATGQRVTLRCSPRSGDLSVYWYQQSLDQGLQFLIQYYNGEERAKGNILERFSAQQFPDLHSELNLSSLELGDSALYFCASSPRAASAQPSYNEQFFGPGTRLTVL.

This clone was detected a few times. The chain recombines TRBV6-5 with TRBJ2-3; D might be TRBD1 (6 bases). CDR1 is MNHEY and CDR2 is SVGAGI in the germline V gene. V was shortened by 7 bases and J by 6 bases, with 11 bases between the two germline ends. The CDR3 has 12 residues. CDR3 nucleotide sequence: TGTGCCAGCATCCTAGGGGGTGATACGCAGTATTTT. It yields the protein CASILGGDTQYF.

This chain uses TRBV30 with TRBJ1-6; D gene uncertain. The CDR3 is 11 amino acids. Trimming removed 2 bases at V and 14 bases at J, with 10 bases between. Per germline, CDR1 GTSNPN and CDR2 SVGIG (reference sequence). CDR3 DNA sequence: TGTGCCTGGAGTACCGGACTGGCCCTCCACTTT. Amino acid sequence: CAWSTGLALHF.

This chain uses TRBV27 with TRBJ1-3; D unclear. Trimming took off 8 bases at V and 4 bases at J, with 9 bases between the two ends. The CDR3 runs 12 residues. Germline CDR1 is MNHEY and CDR2 is SMNVEV (reference sequence). The CDR3: CASSPGGNTIYF. The CDR3 DNA reads as TGTGCCAGCTCTCCGGGAGGAAACACCATATATTTT.

The chain uses TRBV27 and TRBJ2-6; D is perhaps TRBD2 (5 bases). Trimming took 6 bases from V and 0 from J, leaving 15 bases between them. The CDR3 is 17 residues long. The germline CDR1 and CDR2 sequences are MNHEY and SMNVEV (reference sequence). The CDR3: CASSGLRVSSGANVLTF. The DNA for the CDR3 is TGTGCCAGCAGCGGACTCCGGGTGAGCTCTGGGGCCAACGTCCTGACTTTC.

The chain combines TRBV5-1 with TRBJ2-2, with D tentatively TRBD1 (6 bases). This CDR3 has 14 amino acids. V dropped 5 bases and J dropped 3 bases, with 11 bases sitting between them. The germline V gene encodes CDR1 SGHRS and CDR2 YFSETQ. The CDR3 is CASRGTSDTGELFF. The DNA of the CDR3 is TGCGCCAGCAGAGGGACATCCGACACCGGGGAGCTGTTTTTT. Full variable domain (rest looked up from reference TRBV5-1 and TRBJ2-2): KAGVTQTPRYLIKTRGQQVTLSCSPISGHRSVSWYQQTPGQGLQFLFEYFSETQRNKGNFPGRFSGRQFSNSRSEMNVSTLELGDSALYLCASRGTSDTGELFFGEGSRLTVL.

The rearrangement joins TRBV5-8 to TRBJ2-7; D unclear. V shed 1 base and J shed 3 bases, with 2 bases lying between them. From germline, CDR1 is SGHTS and CDR2 YDEGEE. This CDR3 comprises 11 residues. CDR3 DNA: TGTGCCAGCAGCTTGTACTACGAGCAGTACTTC. Residues: CASSLYYEQYF.

The V gene is TRBV3-1 (or the pseudogene TRBV3-2), the J gene TRBJ1-2; D is uncertain. CDR3 length: 12 residues. CDR1 and CDR2 (germline): LGHDT, YNNKEL (reference sequence). The ends were cut back, 4 bases at V and 8 bases at J, with 11 bases in the middle. The CDR3 reads CASSREAGGYTF. The CDR3, as DNA: TGTGCCAGCAGCCGTGAGGCGGGCGGCTACACCTTC.

This clone showed up just a few times. The rearrangement uses TRBV30 and TRBJ1-5; the D gene is possibly TRBD1 (5 bases). V shed 5 bases and J shed 4 bases, with 12 bases lying between them. Germline CDR1 GTSNPN, CDR2 SVGIG (reference sequence). The CDR3 contains 13 residues. CDR3 amino acids: CAWEKAGNQPQHF. The DNA for the CDR3 is TGTGCCTGGGAAAAAGCAGGGAATCAGCCCCAGCATTTT.

This clone has a handful of counts. The chain carries TRBV25-1 and TRBJ2-7, with 12 nucleotides matching TRBD2. Germline lookup yields CDR1 MGHDK and CDR2 SYGVNS. The CDR3 sequence is 14 residues long. J was trimmed by 5 bases and V by 5 bases; bases with no gene match: 4. The CDR3 DNA reads TGTGCCAGCAGTAAACCTAGCGGGGGGGACGAGCAGTACTTC. Translation gives CASSKPSGGDEQYF.

This rearrangement joins TRBV2 to TRBJ1-6; TRBD1 matches at 9 bases. This CDR3 has 18 amino acids. The J segment lost 5 bases and the V segment lost 6 bases, leaving 14 bases of the junction unmatched. CDR1 is SNHLY, CDR2 FYNNEI, per germline. The CDR3 DNA reads TGTGCCAGCAGCTTAAGGGGACAGGGTCTTGAAAATAATTCACCCCTCCACTTT. Amino acids: CASSLRGQGLENNSPLHF.

The rearrangement links TRBV7-6 to TRBJ1-1, with D possibly TRBD1 on 6 matching bases. The germline V gene has CDR1 SGHVS and CDR2 FNYEAQ. The CDR3 has 15 amino acids. Between the trimmed V and J ends, which lost 5 bases and 6 bases, there was a span of 19 bases. In nucleotides, the CDR3 is TGTGCCAGCAGCCCAGTAAGGACAGCGCAATCTGAAGCTTTCTTT. Residues: CASSPVRTAQSEAFF.

The chain has TRBV5-1 and TRBJ1-6; 10 bases line up with TRBD1. The CDR3 runs 16 residues. After removal of 3 bases from V and 10 bases from J, the junction contained 10 bases not matched to a gene. Per germline, CDR1 SGHRS and CDR2 YFSETQ. The CDR3: CASSYKNGTGVSPLHF. CDR3 DNA: TGCGCCAGCAGCTATAAAAACGGGACAGGGGTCTCACCCCTCCACTTT. Based on the CDR3 plus reference TRBV5-1 and TRBJ1-6, the full variable domain is KAGVTQTPRYLIKTRGQQVTLSCSPISGHRSVSWYQQTPGQGLQFLFEYFSETQRNKGNFPGRFSGRQFSNSRSEMNVSTLELGDSALYLCASSYKNGTGVSPLHFGNGTRLTVT.

The chain combines TRBV9 with TRBJ2-5, with D uncertain. Germline CDR1 reads SGDLS; CDR2 reads YYNGEE. The CDR3 runs to 14 residues. With 0 bases removed from V and 0 bases from J, the gap between germline ends came to 6 bases. Here the CDR3 DNA reads TGTGCCAGCAGCGTAGGATCGGACCAAGAGACCCAGTACTTC. Protein product: CASSVGSDQETQYF.

The V and J genes are TRBV10-1 and TRBJ1-2, with no clear D. V lost 5 bases to trimming and J lost 2 bases, with 9 bases between them. This CDR3 region has 13 residues. Germline lookup yields CDR1 WNHNN and CDR2 SYGVQD (reference sequence). CDR3: CASSRDMNYGYTF. CDR3 DNA sequence: TGCGCCAGCAGTCGCGACATGAACTATGGCTACACCTTC.

This clone came up a few times. The CDR3 is CASRADSSYNSPLHF. DNA of the CDR3: TGTGCCAGCAGAGCTGACAGCTCCTATAATTCACCCCTCCACTTT. V is TRBV9 and J is TRBJ1-6; maybe TRBD1 (5 bases). CDR3 length: 15 amino acids. Germline-derived CDR1 and CDR2 are SGDLS and YYNGEE. The ends were cut back, 5 bases at V and 0 bases at J, with 9 bases in the middle.

V gene TRBV5-1 combines with J gene TRBJ1-2; TRBD1 matches at 7 bases. The trim removed 4 bases at V and 6 bases at J, leaving 9 bases unmatched. Germline V gene data show CDR1 as SGHRS and CDR2 as YFSETQ. The CDR3 covers 14 residues. CDR3 DNA: TGCGCCAGCAGCCCGCAGGGGGAAAACGATGGCTACACCTTC. Its protein is CASSPQGENDGYTF.

The chain uses TRBV5-5 and TRBJ1-2; the D gene is possibly TRBD1 (5 bases). This CDR3 spans 15 amino acids. V dropped 4 bases and J dropped 1 base, with 14 bases sitting between them. Germline V lookup: CDR1 SGHKS, CDR2 YYEKEE (reference sequence). CDR3 protein: CASSPLGGDNYGYTF. CDR3 coding DNA: TGTGCCAGCAGCCCCCTAGGAGGGGATAACTATGGCTACACCTTC. Combining the CDR3 with reference TRBV5-5 and TRBJ1-2 gives the whole variable domain DAGVTQSPTHLIKTRGQQVTLRCSPISGHKSVSWYQQVLGQGPQFIFQYYEKEERGRGNFPDRFSARQFPNYSSELNVNALLLGDSALYLCASSPLGGDNYGYTFGSGTRLTVV.

The V gene is TRBV6-6, the J gene TRBJ1-2; possible D gene TRBD1, 6 bases. The CDR3 loop spans 14 amino acids. Germline loops: CDR1 MNHNY, CDR2 SVGAGI (reference sequence). V was cut by 0 bases and J by 3 bases, with 8 bases left in between. The CDR3: CASSYSYRDYGYTF. The CDR3 DNA sequence: TGTGCCAGCAGTTACTCTTACAGGGACTATGGCTACACCTTC.

The sample holds a few counts of this clone. V gene TRBV9 combines with J gene TRBJ1-6, with D uncertain. CDR3 length equals 15 residues. V dropped 2 bases and J dropped 8 bases, with 14 bases sitting between them. Germline lookup yields CDR1 SGDLS and CDR2 YYNGEE. This CDR3 is CASSVGGEPYSPLHF. The CDR3 nucleotides read TGTGCCAGCAGCGTGGGTGGGGAGCCCTATTCACCCCTCCACTTT.

The chain uses TRBV6-1 and TRBJ1-5, with no clear D. Trimming pared 2 bases from V and 0 bases from J, leaving 8 bases between. Germline assignment: CDR1 MNHNS and CDR2 SASEGT. CDR3 length: 15 amino acids. The CDR3: CASSEKFYSNQPQHF. The CDR3 nucleotides are TGTGCCAGCAGTGAAAAGTTCTATAGCAATCAGCCCCAGCATTTT.